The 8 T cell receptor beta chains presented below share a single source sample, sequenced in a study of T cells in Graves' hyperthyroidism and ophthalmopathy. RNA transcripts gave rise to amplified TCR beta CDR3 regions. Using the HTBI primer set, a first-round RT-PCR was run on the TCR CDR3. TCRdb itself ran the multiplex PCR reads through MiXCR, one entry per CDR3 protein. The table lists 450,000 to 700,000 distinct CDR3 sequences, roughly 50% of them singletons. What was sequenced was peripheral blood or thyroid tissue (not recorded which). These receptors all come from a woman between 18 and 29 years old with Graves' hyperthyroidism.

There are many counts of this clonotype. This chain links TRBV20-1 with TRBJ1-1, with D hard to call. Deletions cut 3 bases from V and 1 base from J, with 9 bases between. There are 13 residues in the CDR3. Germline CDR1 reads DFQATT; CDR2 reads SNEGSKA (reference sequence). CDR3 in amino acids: CSASKGRNTEAFF. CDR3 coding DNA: TGCAGTGCTAGCAAGGGCAGGAACACTGAAGCTTTCTTT.

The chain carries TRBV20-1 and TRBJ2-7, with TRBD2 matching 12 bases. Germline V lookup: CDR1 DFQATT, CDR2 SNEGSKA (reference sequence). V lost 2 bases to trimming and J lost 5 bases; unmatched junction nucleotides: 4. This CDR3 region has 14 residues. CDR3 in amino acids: CSARTSGRLHEQYF. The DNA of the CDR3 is TGCAGTGCTAGAACTAGCGGGAGGCTCCACGAGCAGTACTTC.

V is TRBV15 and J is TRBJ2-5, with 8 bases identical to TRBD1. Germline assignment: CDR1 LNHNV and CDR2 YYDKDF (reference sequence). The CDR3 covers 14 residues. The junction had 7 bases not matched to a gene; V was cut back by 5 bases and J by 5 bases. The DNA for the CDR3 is TGTGCCACCAGCGAAGACAGGGGATATGAGACCCAGTACTTC. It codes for CATSEDRGYETQYF.

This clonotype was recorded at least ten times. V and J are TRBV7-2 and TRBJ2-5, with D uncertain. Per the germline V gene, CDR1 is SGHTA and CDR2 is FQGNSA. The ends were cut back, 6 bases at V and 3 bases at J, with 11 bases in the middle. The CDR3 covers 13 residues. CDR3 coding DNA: TGTGCCAGCAGTCAACCCCGGGAAGAGACCCAGTACTTC. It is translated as CASSQPREETQYF.

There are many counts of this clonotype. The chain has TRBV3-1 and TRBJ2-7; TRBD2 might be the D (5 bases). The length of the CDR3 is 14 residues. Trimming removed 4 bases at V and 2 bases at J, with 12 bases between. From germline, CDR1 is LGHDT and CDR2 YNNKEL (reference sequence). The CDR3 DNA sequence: TGTGCCAGCAGCCTATCAGGACTTGCCTACGAGCAGTACTTC. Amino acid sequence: CASSLSGLAYEQYF.

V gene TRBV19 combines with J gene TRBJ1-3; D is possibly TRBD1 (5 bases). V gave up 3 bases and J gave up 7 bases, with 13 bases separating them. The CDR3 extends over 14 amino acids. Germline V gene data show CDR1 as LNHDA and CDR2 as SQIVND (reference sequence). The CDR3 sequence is CASSMTGTVNTIYF. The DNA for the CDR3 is TGTGCCAGTAGTATGACCGGGACGGTGAACACCATATATTTT. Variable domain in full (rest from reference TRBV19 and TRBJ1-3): DGGITQSPKYLFRKEGQNVTLSCEQNLNHDAMYWYRQDPGQGLRLIYYSQIVNDFQKGDIAEGYSVSREKKESFPLTVTSAQKNPTAFYLCASSMTGTVNTIYFGEGSWLTVV.

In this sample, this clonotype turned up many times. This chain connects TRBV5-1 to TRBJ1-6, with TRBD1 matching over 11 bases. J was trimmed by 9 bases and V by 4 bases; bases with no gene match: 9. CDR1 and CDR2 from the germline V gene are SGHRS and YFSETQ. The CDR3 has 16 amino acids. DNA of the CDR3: TGCGCCAGCAGCACAACCACCGGGACAGGGGGTTCACCCCTCCACTTT. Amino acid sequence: CASSTTTGTGGSPLHF.

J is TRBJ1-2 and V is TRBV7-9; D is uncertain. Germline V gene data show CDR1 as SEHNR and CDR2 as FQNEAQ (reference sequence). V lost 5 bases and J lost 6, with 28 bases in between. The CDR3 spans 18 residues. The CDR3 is CASSRLGRLAGDTHGYTF. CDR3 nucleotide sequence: TGTGCCAGCAGCCGTTTGGGAAGGCTAGCGGGTGATACGCATGGCTACACCTTC.